This TCR beta chain was identified in a study of shared clonotypes between healthy human individuals. The germline gives CDR1 SGHRS, CDR2 YFSETQ. The CDR3 contains 14 residues. V shed 2 bases, J shed 2 bases, and the junction held 0 bases outside the gene matches. Profiled with immunoSEQ multiplex PCR; TCRdb holds only in-frame clones, not every one. The sample consists of hundreds of thousands of clones, roughly four fifths of them appearing once. Sequenced input: PBMCs. The rearrangement uses TRBV5-1 and TRBJ1-4; 7 bases are a match to TRBD1. This TCR was sampled from a woman aged 35 to 49 in good health. Some clones in this sample may be carry-over from other donors' samples. The chain's CDR3 is CASSLQGTNEKLFF. In DNA form, the CDR3 reads TGCGCCAGCAGCTTACAGGGGACTAATGAAAAACTGTTTTTT.